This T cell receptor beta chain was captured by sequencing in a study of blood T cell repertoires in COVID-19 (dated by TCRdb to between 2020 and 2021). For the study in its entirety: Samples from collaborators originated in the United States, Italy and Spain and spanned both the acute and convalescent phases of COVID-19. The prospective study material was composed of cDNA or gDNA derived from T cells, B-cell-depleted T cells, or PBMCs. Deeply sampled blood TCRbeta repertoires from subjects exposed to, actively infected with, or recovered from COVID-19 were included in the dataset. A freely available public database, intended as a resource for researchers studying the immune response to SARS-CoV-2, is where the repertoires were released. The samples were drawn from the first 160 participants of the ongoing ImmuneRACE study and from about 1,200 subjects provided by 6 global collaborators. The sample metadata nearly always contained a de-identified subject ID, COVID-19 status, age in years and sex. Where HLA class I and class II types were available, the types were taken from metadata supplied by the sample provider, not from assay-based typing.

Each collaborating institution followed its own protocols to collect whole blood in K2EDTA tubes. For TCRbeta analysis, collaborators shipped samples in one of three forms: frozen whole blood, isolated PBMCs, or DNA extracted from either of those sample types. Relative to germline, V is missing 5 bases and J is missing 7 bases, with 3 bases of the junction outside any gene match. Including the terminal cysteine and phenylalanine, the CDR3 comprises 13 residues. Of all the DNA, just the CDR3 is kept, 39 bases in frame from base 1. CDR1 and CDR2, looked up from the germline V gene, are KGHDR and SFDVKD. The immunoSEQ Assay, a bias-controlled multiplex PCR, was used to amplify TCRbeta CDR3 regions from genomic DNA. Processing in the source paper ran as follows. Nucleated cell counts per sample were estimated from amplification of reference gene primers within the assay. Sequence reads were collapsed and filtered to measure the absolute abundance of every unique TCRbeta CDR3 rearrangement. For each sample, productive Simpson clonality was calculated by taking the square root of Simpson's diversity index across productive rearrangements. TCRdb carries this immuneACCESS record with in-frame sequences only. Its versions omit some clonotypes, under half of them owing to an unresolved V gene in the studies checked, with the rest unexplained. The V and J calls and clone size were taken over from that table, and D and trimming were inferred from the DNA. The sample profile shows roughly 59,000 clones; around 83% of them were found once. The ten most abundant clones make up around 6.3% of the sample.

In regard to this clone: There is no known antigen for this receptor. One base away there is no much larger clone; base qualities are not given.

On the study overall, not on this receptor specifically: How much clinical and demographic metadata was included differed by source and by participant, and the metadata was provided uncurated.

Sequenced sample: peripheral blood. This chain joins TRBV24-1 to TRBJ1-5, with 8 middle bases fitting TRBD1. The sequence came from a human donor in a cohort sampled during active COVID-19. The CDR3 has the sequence CATSGGTGQPQHF. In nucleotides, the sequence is TGTGCCACCAGTGGAGGGACAGGCCAGCCCCAGCATTTT.